This TCR beta chain was recorded in a study of T cell responses to AZD1222 COVID-19 vaccine. Sequencing was performed with immunoSEQ multiplex PCR; in TCRdb, only in-frame clones are kept and a portion is missing. The sample lists approximately 140,000 clones; approximately 90% were seen once. Germline V gene data show CDR1 as LGHNA and CDR2 as YNFKEQ. This CDR3 has 17 amino acids. Losses at the gene ends were 4 bases for V and 3 bases for J; bases not matched to a gene: 10. This clone appeared a single time. The TCR originated in an adult who received the AZD1222 COVID-19 vaccine. The sample in question was peripheral blood, obtained 28 days after the second AZD1222 dose. J is TRBJ1-5 and V is TRBV4-2; 9 positions match TRBD1. The CDR3 region has the DNA TGTGCCAGCAGCCTCGGACAGGGGCGAGGTGTCAATCAGCCCCAGCATTTT. Translation: CASSLGQGRGVNQPQHF.